These 28 T cell receptor beta chains came from one sample sequenced in a study of blood T cell repertoires in COVID-19. Generated by immunoSEQ multiplex PCR, the TCRdb table keeps only in-frame clones and is missing some. The sample lists 210,000 or so clones, under 90% occurring once. The sample consisted of peripheral blood. The receptors originated from a human donor in a cohort sampled during active COVID-19.

CDR3 amino acids: CASSFSVSGAYTEAFF. The CDR3, as DNA: TGCGCCAGCAGCTTCTCGGTCTCGGGTGCGTACACTGAAGCTTTCTTT. The chain recombines TRBV5-1 with TRBJ1-1, with D unresolved. CDR3 length: 16 residues. The V end lost 2 bases, the J end lost 3 bases, and 17 bases lay between the germline ends. Germline V CDR1 and CDR2: SGHRS, YFSETQ.

This chain joins TRBV10-2 and TRBJ1-5, with 8 bases that match TRBD1. With V trimmed by 6 bases and J by 4 bases, 11 bases remained unmatched. CDR3 length equals 16 residues. Germline values: CDR1 WSHSY, CDR2 SAAADI. This CDR3 reads CASSFSAGQGNQPQHF. The CDR3 nucleotides read TGCGCCAGCAGCTTTAGCGCAGGACAGGGAAATCAGCCCCAGCATTTT.

In this sample, this clone turned up once. CDR3 nucleotide sequence: TGTGCCAGCAGAGCGACGATGGCTATATACACTGAAGCTTTCTTT. Its translation is CASRATMAIYTEAFF. This chain links TRBV27 with TRBJ1-1; D is unclear. Trimming took off 6 bases at V and 3 bases at J, with 17 bases between the two ends. The germline gives CDR1 MNHEY, CDR2 SMNVEV (reference sequence). The CDR3 covers 15 residues.

The V and J genes are TRBV11-1 and TRBJ2-1; possible D gene TRBD2, 6 bases. The CDR3 is made up of 15 amino acids. CDR1 is SGHAT and CDR2 is FQDESV in the germline V gene (reference sequence). The V end lost 1 base, the J end lost 1 base, and 8 bases lay between the germline ends. The CDR3 coding sequence is TGTGCCAGCAGCTTAGGGCGGGGTTCCTACAATGAGCAGTTCTTC. It specifies CASSLGRGSYNEQFF.

The chain couples TRBV28 to TRBJ1-5; 9 bases agree with TRBD1. The CDR3 loop spans 15 amino acids. The germline V gene encodes CDR1 MDHEN and CDR2 SYDVKM. Trimming removed 5 bases from V and 11 bases from J; junction bases left unmatched: 13. The CDR3 spells CASSGGTGRTVAQHF. The CDR3, as DNA: TGTGCCAGCAGTGGCGGGACAGGGAGGACAGTGGCCCAGCATTTT. Full variable domain (remainder filled in from reference TRBV28 and TRBJ1-5): DVKVTQSSRYLVKRTGEKVFLECVQDMDHENMFWYRQDPGLGLRLIYFSYDVKMKEKGDIPEGYSVSREKKERFSLILESASTNQTSMYLCASSGGTGRTVAQHFGDGTRLSIL.

The chain couples TRBV7-6 to TRBJ2-2, with 14 bases that match TRBD2. Germline V lookup: CDR1 SGHVS, CDR2 FNYEAQ. Trimming removed 2 bases from V and 4 bases from J; junction bases left unmatched: 6. The CDR3 extends over 18 amino acids. This chain's CDR3 is CASSLTGTSGRITGELFF. The CDR3 nucleotides read TGTGCCAGCAGCTTAACCGGGACTAGCGGGAGAATCACCGGGGAGCTGTTTTTT.

J is TRBJ2-1 and V is TRBV7-9, with a tentative D call TRBD2 (6 bases). Germline CDR1 SEHNR, CDR2 FQNEAQ (reference sequence). There are 14 residues in the CDR3. The germline V and J ends were trimmed by 5 bases and 5 bases, with 13 bases remaining between them. CDR3: CASSPLREHNEQFF. DNA for the CDR3: TGTGCCAGCAGCCCCCTGCGGGAACACAATGAGCAGTTCTTC.

V usage is TRBV7-9 and J usage is TRBJ2-3; a weak D match, TRBD1 (6 bases). The CDR3 totals 15 residues. Trimming shortened V by 1 base and J by 2 bases, and 10 bases separated the two germline ends. Germline V gene lookup returns CDR1 SEHNR and CDR2 FQNEAQ (reference sequence). CDR3 residues: CASSLGTVTTDTQYF. CDR3 coding DNA: TGTGCCAGCAGCTTAGGGACAGTGACCACAGATACGCAGTATTTT.

This clone was observed a single time. The CDR3 reads CATKDSAGYTGELFF. Here the CDR3 DNA reads TGTGCCACCAAGGATAGCGCGGGTTACACCGGGGAGCTGTTTTTT. V and J are TRBV24-1 and TRBJ2-2; a weak D match, TRBD2 (5 bases). Trimming stripped 8 bases from V and 3 bases from J, with 15 bases between. The CDR3 has 15 residues. Germline assignment: CDR1 KGHDR and CDR2 SFDVKD.

The chain links TRBV7-2 to TRBJ2-7; D is perhaps TRBD1 (6 bases). The CDR3 sequence is 13 residues long. V was cut by 4 bases and J by 1 base, with 8 bases left in between. Germline V gene data show CDR1 as SGHTA and CDR2 as FQGNSA. CDR3 sequence: CASSSGVSYEQYF. The CDR3, as DNA: TGTGCCAGCAGCTCAGGGGTTTCCTACGAGCAGTACTTC.

The V and J genes are TRBV2 and TRBJ1-4; tentatively, D is TRBD1 (5 bases). Germline V gives CDR1 SNHLY, CDR2 FYNNEI. V was shortened by 1 base and J by 8 bases, with 14 bases between the two germline ends. The CDR3 sequence is 15 residues long. The CDR3 DNA follows: TGTGCCAGCAGTGAAGAGCGGGGCATGAGGGAAAAACTGTTTTTT. It codes for CASSEERGMREKLFF.

CDR3 bases: TGTGCCACCGCGGAGGACAGGAGGAATTCACCCCTCCACTTT. It codes for CATAEDRRNSPLHF. The V gene is TRBV5-4, the J gene TRBJ1-6; the match to TRBD1 covers 7 bases. CDR1 is SGHNT, CDR2 YYREEE, per germline (reference sequence). With V trimmed by 9 bases and J by 7 bases, 10 bases remained unmatched. This CDR3 has 14 residues. The entire variable domain, with the rest obtained from reference TRBV5-4 and TRBJ1-6, is as follows: ETGVTQSPTHLIKTRGQQVTLRCSSQSGHNTVSWYQQALGQGPQFIFQYYREEENGRGNFPPRFSGLQFPNYSSELNVNALELDDSALYLCATAEDRRNSPLHFGNGTRLTVT.

This chain joins TRBV6-6 and TRBJ2-5; weak D call: TRBD1 (6 bases). Germline CDR1 is MNHNY and CDR2 is SVGAGI (reference sequence). The V end was cut by 5 bases, the J end by 5 bases, with 12 bases between. CDR3 length equals 13 residues. The CDR3 region has the DNA TGTGCCAGCAGTGGGGGCTTTACGGAGACCCAGTACTTC. Its translation: CASSGGFTETQYF.

V is TRBV3-1 (or the pseudogene TRBV3-2) and J is TRBJ2-4; TRBD1 aligns across 9 bases. The CDR3 extends over 13 amino acids. The germline V gene encodes CDR1 LGHDT and CDR2 YNNKEL (reference sequence). J was trimmed by 8 bases and V by 3 bases; bases with no gene match: 2. CDR3 residues: CASSHRQGDIQYF. The CDR3 DNA reads as TGTGCCAGCAGCCACCGACAGGGGGACATTCAGTACTTC.

The chain couples TRBV3-1 (or the pseudogene TRBV3-2) to TRBJ2-3; 7 nucleotides align to TRBD2. This CDR3 has 15 residues. V was clipped by 6 bases and J by 0 bases; unmatched bases: 6. The V gene's germline CDR1 is LGHDT and CDR2 YNNKEL (reference sequence). CDR3 amino acids: CASRSSGTSTDTQYF. CDR3 in DNA: TGTGCCAGCAGATCTAGCGGTACTAGCACAGATACGCAGTATTTT.

The chain is built from TRBV5-1 and TRBJ1-1; 7 bases align to TRBD1. Germline values: CDR1 SGHRS, CDR2 YFSETQ. The CDR3 is made up of 13 amino acids. The trim removed 3 bases at V and 5 bases at J, leaving 4 bases unmatched. CDR3 protein: CASSSTGETEAFF. The CDR3 bases are TGCGCCAGCAGCTCAACAGGGGAAACTGAAGCTTTCTTT.

The genes are TRBV27 and TRBJ1-4; possible D gene TRBD1, 6 bases. CDR3 size: 14 residues. Trimming left V 5 bases short and J 7 bases short, with 14 bases between. Germline V lookup: CDR1 MNHEY, CDR2 SMNVEV (reference sequence). CDR3 residues: CASSLGAWSEKLFF. The CDR3 nucleotides read TGTGCCAGCAGTCTGGGGGCCTGGAGTGAAAAACTGTTTTTT.

V is TRBV7-2 and J is TRBJ2-3; TRBD2 matches 14 bases. The CDR3 length is 16 residues. Losses at the gene ends were 5 bases for V and 3 bases for J; bases not matched to a gene: 4. The V gene's germline CDR1 is SGHTA and CDR2 FQGNSA. Written as DNA, the CDR3 is TGTGCCAGCAGCCTCGGACTAGCGGGGGGTACAGATACGCAGTATTTT. Amino acid sequence: CASSLGLAGGTDTQYF.

This clone was detected only a few times. This chain joins TRBV28 and TRBJ1-3; D possibly corresponds to TRBD1 (6 bases). Trimming removed 3 bases at V and 13 bases at J, with 13 bases between. The CDR3 loop spans 12 amino acids. Per germline, CDR1 MDHEN and CDR2 SYDVKM. CDR3 sequence (DNA): TGTGCCAGCAGTTTCTCGACAGGAATGATATATTTT. Its translation: CASSFSTGMIYF.

This chain links TRBV28 with TRBJ2-2; D not resolved. Germline CDR1 and CDR2: MDHEN and SYDVKM. V gave up 2 bases and J gave up 1 base, with 8 bases separating them. This CDR3 comprises 15 residues. CDR3 coding DNA: TGTGCCAGCAGTTTACCCAGGATGAACACCGGGGAGCTGTTTTTT. Its translation is CASSLPRMNTGELFF.

J is TRBJ1-1 and V is TRBV6-5; 8 bases agree with TRBD1. Trimming took 8 bases from V and 1 from J; bases not matched to a gene: 3. This CDR3 has 13 residues. Germline-derived CDR1 and CDR2 are MNHEY and SVGAGI. CDR3: CASGQGGNTEAFF. The CDR3 DNA follows: TGTGCCAGCGGACAGGGAGGGAACACTGAAGCTTTCTTT.

This chain connects TRBV2 to TRBJ2-1; 9 bases line up with TRBD2. Germline loops: CDR1 SNHLY, CDR2 FYNNEI. J gave up 8 bases and V 7 bases, and 12 bases lay outside the gene matches. This CDR3 has 15 amino acids. CDR3 sequence: CASNTVIAGVYEQFF. The CDR3 nucleotides read TGTGCCAGCAATACGGTAATAGCGGGAGTTTATGAGCAGTTCTTC.

CDR3 DNA: TGTGCCAGCAGCCGACTCTTCACACCGACGGGAAACACCATATATTTT. Translated: CASSRLFTPTGNTIYF. V usage is TRBV14 and J usage is TRBJ1-3, with D unresolved. The germline V gene has CDR1 SGHDN and CDR2 FVKESK. The CDR3 totals 16 residues. V lost 4 bases to trimming and J lost 4 bases, with 17 bases between them.

The V call is TRBV28, the J call TRBJ2-7, with D perhaps matching TRBD1 (6 bases). V was shortened by 5 bases and J by 2 bases, with 19 bases between the two germline ends. The CDR3 extends over 16 amino acids. Germline V CDR1 and CDR2: MDHEN, SYDVKM. CDR3 in DNA: TGTGCCAGCAGTGCCCAAGGGGGACGGCCGGCCTACGAGCAGTACTTC. It translates to CASSAQGGRPAYEQYF.

The chain links TRBV6-5 to TRBJ1-3; 7 bases are a match to TRBD1. V dropped 6 bases and J dropped 8; count of bases not matched to a gene: 10. The germline V gene has CDR1 MNHEY and CDR2 SVGAGI. The CDR3 spans 14 residues. The CDR3 DNA is TGTGCCAGCAGCCGAGGACAGGAGGGAGACACCATATATTTT. Translating it yields CASSRGQEGDTIYF.

The chain has TRBV5-6 and TRBJ2-1, with a possible D match to TRBD1 (6 bases). From germline, CDR1 is SGHDT and CDR2 YYEEEE. V lost 0 bases and J 1 base, leaving 17 bases between the germline ends. CDR3 length: 18 amino acids. The CDR3, as DNA: TGTGCCAGCAGCTTGGTAGAGACAGGTTCTGAGTCCTACAATGAGCAGTTCTTC. Amino acid sequence: CASSLVETGSESYNEQFF.

This clone was observed once. The chain carries TRBV15 and TRBJ1-5; 9 bases are a match to TRBD1. The CDR3 length is 16 residues. Per the germline V gene, CDR1 is LNHNV and CDR2 is YYDKDF (reference sequence). Germline trimming cut 3 bases from V and 3 bases from J; bases unmatched to any gene: 6. The CDR3 loop reads CATSRVRDRANQPQHF. The CDR3 DNA follows: TGTGCCACCAGCAGGGTCCGGGACAGGGCCAATCAGCCCCAGCATTTT.

The gene calls are TRBV6-6 and TRBJ1-1; TRBD1 is a possible D gene (5 bases). Per germline, CDR1 MNHNY and CDR2 SVGAGI (reference sequence). V gave up 7 bases and J gave up 1 base, with 10 bases separating them. The CDR3 totals 13 residues. CDR3 DNA: TGTGCCAGCACCCTGACAGAGAACACTGAAGCTTTCTTT. Protein product: CASTLTENTEAFF.